This T cell receptor (beta chain) was sequenced for a study of Graves' ophthalmopathy and Graves' hyperthyroidism. As the template, RNA transcripts were used to amplify TCR beta CDR3 regions. RT-PCR was first run with HTBI primers, then multiplex PCR in a second round. TCRdb re-called the multiplex PCR reads through MiXCR, storing one row per CDR3 protein. The sample has around 1.1 million distinct CDR3 sequences, about two fifths seen once. This clonotype was seen a handful of times. Trimming cost V 8 bases and J 0 bases, with 16 bases left between them. This CDR3 has 16 amino acids. Per the germline V gene, CDR1 is SGHAT and CDR2 is FQNNGV.

The rearrangement links TRBV11-2 to TRBJ2-2; a weak D match, TRBD1 (5 bases). Sequenced material: peripheral blood or thyroid tissue (not recorded which). The TCR sequence derives from an adult man with Graves' hyperthyroidism. CDR3 bases: TGTGCCAGCTCACCGCAGGGATACGCGAACACCGGGGAGCTGTTTTTT. It encodes CASSPQGYANTGELFF. Variable domain in full (rest from reference TRBV11-2 and TRBJ2-2): EAGVAQSPRYKIIEKRQSVAFWCNPISGHATLYWYQQILGQGPKLLIQFQNNGVVDDSQLPKDRFSAERLKGVDSTLKIQPAKLEDSAVYLCASSPQGYANTGELFFGEGSRLTVL.